These 19 T cell receptor beta chains were all obtained from the same sample, sequenced in a study of OX40 agonist ivuxolimab in advanced cancers. Profiling relied on immunoSEQ multiplex PCR, and the TCRdb table lists in-frame clones only, not all of them. The repertoire has some 40,000 clones, around 92% of them found once; the top ten carry 15%. The source material was CD4+ or CD8+ T cells sorted from blood, sampled in a trial of the OX40 agonist ivuxolimab. These receptors were taken from an adult with an advanced solid tumor such as melanoma, head and neck, liver or kidney cancer.

The J gene is TRBJ2-4, the V gene TRBV27; perhaps TRBD1 as D (6 bases). This CDR3 spans 18 amino acids. In germline, CDR1 is MNHEY, CDR2 SMNVEV (reference sequence). The V and J ends lost 3 bases and 7 bases respectively, with 25 bases between them. Here the CDR3 reads CASSLRGFGGGFGNIQYF. The CDR3 region has the DNA TGTGCCAGCAGTTTGAGGGGGTTCGGTGGTGGGTTCGGTAACATTCAGTACTTC.

J is TRBJ2-1 and V is TRBV5-4, with TRBD2 matching over 7 bases. V lost 0 bases, J lost 7 bases, and 4 bases stayed unmatched. This CDR3 comprises 14 residues. The germline V gene encodes CDR1 SGHNT and CDR2 YYREEE (reference sequence). As DNA, the CDR3 is TGTGCCAGCAGCTTGGCCGGGGGGAGGAATGAGCAGTTCTTC. The encoded protein is CASSLAGGRNEQFF.

In this sample, this clone is medium-sized. This chain links TRBV23-1 with TRBJ2-7, with 10 bases identical to TRBD1. TRBV23-1 falls under the ORF class, with uncertain function. J lost 1 base, V lost 7 bases, and 4 bases had no gene match. This CDR3 is built from 14 residues. CDR3 protein: CASTEGQGSYEQYF. The DNA of the CDR3 is TGCGCCAGCACCGAGGGACAGGGGTCCTACGAGCAGTACTTC.

This clone appeared once. CDR3 DNA sequence: TGTGCCAGCAGATCGGGATCGGGCGAGCAGTACTTC. It encodes CASRSGSGEQYF. The V call is TRBV11-3, the J call TRBJ2-7; a possible D gene is TRBD2 (5 bases). This CDR3 spans 12 amino acids. Germline CDR1 and CDR2: SGHNT and YENEEA. Trimming cost V 6 bases and J 6 bases, with 12 bases left between them. Together with reference TRBV11-3 and TRBJ2-7, the CDR3 gives the full variable domain: EAGVVQSPRYKIIEKKQPVAFWCNPISGHNTLYWYLQNLGQGPELLIRYENEEAVDDSQLPKDRFSAERLKGVDSTLKIQPAELGDSAVYLCASRSGSGEQYFGPGTRLTVT.

This chain connects TRBV7-8 to TRBJ2-7, with 8 bases lining up with TRBD2. Trimming cost V 5 bases and J 5 bases; bases outside gene matches: 8. The CDR3 covers 14 residues. In germline, CDR1 is SGHVS, CDR2 FQNEAQ. The CDR3 loop reads CASSTPGLAHEQYF. The CDR3, as DNA: TGTGCCAGCAGCACTCCCGGACTAGCTCACGAGCAGTACTTC.

The gene calls are TRBV6-6 and TRBJ1-1, with D tentatively TRBD1 (6 bases). The CDR3 is 12 residues long. Germline-derived CDR1 and CDR2 are MNHNY and SVGAGI (reference sequence). V gave up 7 bases and J gave up 7 bases, with 13 bases separating them. Written as DNA, the CDR3 is TGTGCCAGCATTCCTGACAGGTATGAAGCTTTCTTT. As protein: CASIPDRYEAFF.

The chain combines TRBV9 with TRBJ2-1; no firm D call. Trimming cost V 1 base and J 2 bases, with 10 bases left between them. The CDR3 is made up of 15 amino acids. The germline CDR1 and CDR2 sequences are SGDLS and YYNGEE. CDR3 protein: CASSVSPGPYNEQFF. DNA for the CDR3: TGTGCCAGCAGCGTATCGCCAGGCCCCTACAATGAGCAGTTCTTC.

V and J are TRBV19 and TRBJ2-1; 10 bases match TRBD2. Germline CDR1 and CDR2: LNHDA and SQIVND (reference sequence). This CDR3 comprises 16 residues. V trimming: 1 base; J trimming: 6 bases; junction bases outside the gene matches: 6. The CDR3 reads CASSIGLAGGVNEQFF. The DNA for the CDR3 is TGTGCCAGTAGTATAGGGTTAGCGGGAGGTGTCAATGAGCAGTTCTTC.

This clone has a single count. The genes are TRBV10-3 and TRBJ2-5; TRBD1 might be the D (5 bases). Germline values: CDR1 ENHRY, CDR2 SYGVKD. The CDR3 sequence is 14 residues long. V was shortened by 3 bases and J by 5 bases, with 13 bases between the two germline ends. The CDR3 region is CAISDLHRPETQYF. Here the CDR3 DNA reads TGTGCCATCAGTGATTTGCACAGGCCTGAGACCCAGTACTTC.

The genes are TRBV19 and TRBJ2-1, with D possibly matching TRBD1 (6 bases). Trimming removed 2 bases from V and 7 bases from J, with 21 bases in between. Germline V gives CDR1 LNHDA, CDR2 SQIVND (reference sequence). The CDR3 length is 17 residues. CDR3 region: CASSINLPRGAGNEQFF. For the CDR3, the DNA is TGTGCCAGTAGTATAAATCTTCCCAGGGGCGCTGGGAATGAGCAGTTCTTC.

The chain couples TRBV15 to TRBJ1-4, with D hard to call. This CDR3 region has 13 residues. Germline V gene sequence: CDR1 LNHNV, CDR2 YYDKDF (reference sequence). V shed 3 bases and J shed 3 bases, with 5 bases lying between them. Here the CDR3 reads CATSSLANEKLFF. The CDR3 region has the DNA TGTGCCACCAGCAGCTTGGCTAATGAAAAACTGTTTTTT.

The rearrangement uses TRBV7-9 and TRBJ2-7; D gene uncertain. In germline, CDR1 is SEHNR, CDR2 FQNEAQ (reference sequence). Trimming removed 5 bases at V and 3 bases at J, with 11 bases between. The CDR3 is made up of 13 amino acids. CDR3 amino acids: CASSQLGRYEQYF. CDR3 nucleotides: TGTGCCAGCAGCCAATTAGGCCGCTACGAGCAGTACTTC.

The chain joins TRBV27 to TRBJ2-2; no clear D. The V end lost 5 bases, the J end lost 3 bases, and 7 bases lay between the germline ends. Germline V gene sequence: CDR1 MNHEY, CDR2 SMNVEV (reference sequence). The CDR3 extends over 13 amino acids. This CDR3 is CASSQGDTGELFF. CDR3 in DNA: TGTGCCAGCAGTCAAGGAGACACCGGGGAGCTGTTTTTT.

The genes are TRBV19 and TRBJ1-1, with a possible D match to TRBD1 (5 bases). Looked up from germline, CDR1 is LNHDA and CDR2 is SQIVND (reference sequence). V lost 5 bases to trimming and J lost 3 bases, with 16 bases between them. The CDR3 length is 15 residues. The CDR3 spells CASSPPDFRDTEAFF. In nucleotides, the CDR3 is TGTGCCAGTAGTCCGCCAGACTTCAGGGACACTGAAGCTTTCTTT.

The CDR3 spells CASSGTSVNEQFF. The CDR3 DNA reads as TGTGCCAGCAGCGGGACTAGCGTCAATGAGCAGTTCTTC. The V and J genes are TRBV9 and TRBJ2-1; 9 nucleotides align to TRBD2. The CDR3 has 13 amino acids. Germline values: CDR1 SGDLS, CDR2 YYNGEE. Losses at the gene ends were 3 bases for V and 6 bases for J; bases not matched to a gene: 1.

This clone was counted between two and nine times. The chain recombines TRBV2 with TRBJ2-7; D is unclear. CDR3 length: 12 residues. Germline values: CDR1 SNHLY, CDR2 FYNNEI. Between the trimmed V and J ends, which lost 5 bases and 4 bases, there was a span of 9 bases. In DNA form, the CDR3 reads TGTGCCAGCAGTTTCCTACTTTACGAGCAGTACTTC. Amino acid sequence: CASSFLLYEQYF.

This clone was counted a few times. This chain joins TRBV6-5 and TRBJ2-1, with D possibly TRBD2 on 5 matching bases. CDR3 length: 14 amino acids. Germline values: CDR1 MNHEY, CDR2 SVGAGI. V shed 6 bases and J shed 3 bases, with 12 bases lying between them. CDR3 sequence (DNA): TGTGCCAGCAGACCGACTACTAGCTACAATGAGCAGTTCTTC. Translation: CASRPTTSYNEQFF.

This chain joins TRBV7-8 and TRBJ2-7, with D possibly being TRBD2 (6 bases). Germline V gene data show CDR1 as SGHVS and CDR2 as FQNEAQ. The CDR3 is 15 amino acids. The ends were cut back, 4 bases at V and 6 bases at J, with 19 bases in the middle. CDR3 coding DNA: TGTGCCAGCAGCTCCGACGCGACTAGTATGCGCGAGCAGTACTTC. Its protein is CASSSDATSMREQYF.

The rearrangement joins TRBV11-2 to TRBJ2-4, with TRBD2 matching 7 bases. CDR3 size: 17 residues. Germline V gene lookup returns CDR1 SGHAT and CDR2 FQNNGV. The junction had 5 bases not matched to a gene; V was cut back by 0 bases and J by 0 bases. The CDR3 loop reads CASSLDASGLAKNIQYF. CDR3 sequence (DNA): TGTGCCAGCAGCTTAGACGCTAGCGGTCTAGCCAAAAACATTCAGTACTTC.